Listed below are T cell receptor beta chains from one sample, sequenced in a study of shared clonotypes between healthy human individuals. The table came from immunoSEQ multiplex PCR; TCRdb's copy has only in-frame clones and leaves some out. The sample lists approximately 2,300,000 clones; roughly 90% were seen once. Specimen: naive CD4+ T cells from PBMCs. Receptor source: a man aged 18 to 30 in good health. Some clones in this sample may be carry-over from other donors' samples. CDR3s include the opening cysteine and the closing phenylalanine or tryptophan. The order of the fields is clone size, J gene, D gene, V gene, CDR3 DNA, CDR3 protein. The D gene is left open where the match is weak. For some rows the clone size is stated as once, few or many, or as a class when expanded; others skip it.

>-|TRBJ1-6|-|TRBV6-5
TGTGCCAGCAGTTACTCCACGGCGAATAATTCACCCCTCCACTTT
CASSYSTANNSPLHF
>-|TRBJ1-3|-|TRBV2
TGTGCCAGCAGCCCCGAAAACATCTTAGGAAACACCATATATTTT
CASSPENILGNTIYF
>-|TRBJ2-5|-|TRBV18
TGTGCCAGCTCACCGGGCCGCCTACAAGAGACCCAGTACTTC
CASSPGRLQETQYF
>-|TRBJ2-5|TRBD2|TRBV15
TGTGCCACCAGCGGCCAAGGACTAGATTTAGAGACCCAGTACTTC
CATSGQGLDLETQYF
>-|TRBJ1-1|-|TRBV2
TGTGCCAGCAGGGGGGACGGCACTGAAGCTTTCTTT
CASRGDGTEAFF
>-|TRBJ1-1|-|TRBV28
TGTGCCAGCAGTTCGCCATCCGACGGACACAGGACTGAAGCTTTCTTT
CASSSPSDGHRTEAFF
>-|TRBJ2-7|-|TRBV29-1
TGCAGCGCAGGGGCACAGGGCGGTTACGAGCAGTACTTC
CSAGAQGGYEQYF
>-|TRBJ2-7|TRBD1|TRBV19
TGTGCCAGTAGCTGGGGGACAGGACCTTACGAGCAGTACTTC
CASSWGTGPYEQYF
>-|TRBJ2-7|-|TRBV15
TGTGCCACCAGCAGAGAGGATGCCACCTCCTACGAGCAGTACTTC
CATSREDATSYEQYF
>-|TRBJ2-7|TRBD1|TRBV7-3
TGTGCCAGCAGCTTAACCGGGGACAGCAAGTACTTC
CASSLTGDSKYF
>-|TRBJ2-1|TRBD2|TRBV7-9
TGTGCCAGCAGCCTCCGGACTAGCGGGACCAATGAGCAGTTCTTC
CASSLRTSGTNEQFF
>-|TRBJ2-2|-|TRBV7-9
TGTGCCAGCAGCTTAGCGGGCCTAGGGGGGGAGCTGTTTTTT
CASSLAGLGGELFF
>-|TRBJ2-7|-|TRBV5-1
TGCGCCAGCAGCTGGGGTAGCGGTGGCGAGCAGTACTTC
CASSWGSGGEQYF
>few|TRBJ1-5|TRBD1|TRBV5-1
TGCGCCAGCAGCCCGGGGACAGGGGATCAGCCCCAGCATTTT
CASSPGTGDQPQHF
>-|TRBJ2-2|TRBD2|TRBV11-2
TGTGCCAGCAGTCGAAGCGGGATTGCGAACACCGGGGAGCTGTTTTTT
CASSRSGIANTGELFF
>-|TRBJ1-4|-|TRBV25-1
TGTGCCAGCAGTGCTGAAGCGGCAGCAACTAATGAAAAACTGTTTTTT
CASSAEAAATNEKLFF
>-|TRBJ2-1|-|TRBV5-4
TGTGCCAGCAGCATCGGGACCCCGGGACACAATGAGCAGTTCTTC
CASSIGTPGHNEQFF
>-|TRBJ2-7|-|TRBV9
TGTGCCAGCAGCGTAGCTACGCAAAACTACGAGCAGTACTTC
CASSVATQNYEQYF
>few|TRBJ1-1|-|TRBV5-1
TGCGCCAGCAGCTTACAGGGTGAAGCTGAAGCTTTCTTT
CASSLQGEAEAFF
>-|TRBJ1-5|-|TRBV18
TGTGCCAGCTCACCCGGTGGGAATCAGCCCCAGCATTTT
CASSPGGNQPQHF
>-|TRBJ2-1|TRBD2|TRBV28
TGTGCCAGCAGTCCGCCCCGGGCGGGAGGGCACAATGAGCAGTTCTTC
CASSPPRAGGHNEQFF
>-|TRBJ2-7|-|TRBV5-1
TGCGCCAGCAGCTTCGCCTCCTACGAGCAGTACTTC
CASSFASYEQYF
>-|TRBJ1-1|-|TRBV29-1
TGCAGCGTTCAAGTAGGGGGGGTTTCGATCACTGAAGCTTTCTTT
CSVQVGGVSITEAFF
>-|TRBJ2-7|TRBD2|TRBV7-2
TGTGCCAGCAGCTTAACCTTGACTAGCGGGAGGGCCGACTCGCGCGAGCAGTACTTC
CASSLTLTSGRADSREQYF
>once|TRBJ2-3|-|TRBV9
TGTGCCAGCAGCGTAGCTACGGGCAGTAATACGCAGTATTTT
CASSVATGSNTQYF
>few|TRBJ1-1|-|TRBV15
TGTGCCACCAGCAGAGGCTTGGCAGCTTTCTTT
CATSRGLAAFF
>-|TRBJ2-7|-|TRBV5-4
TGTGCCAGCAGCCGAAACTACGGGCAGTACTTC
CASSRNYGQYF
>-|TRBJ2-5|TRBD2|TRBV29-1
TGCAGCGTCGGGAGGGCTCAGGAGACCCAGTACTTC
CSVGRAQETQYF
>-|TRBJ2-7|-|TRBV29-1
TGCAGCGTTGTTCCCCACGAGCAGTACTTC
CSVVPHEQYF
>-|TRBJ2-3|-|TRBV10-3
TGTGCCATCAGTGAGTCTGGGGGAAGCACAGATACGCAGTATTTT
CAISESGGSTDTQYF
>-|TRBJ2-7|-|TRBV5-1
TGCGCCAGCAGCTTGGAAAGGGGACGGTCCTACGAGCAGTACTTC
CASSLERGRSYEQYF
>-|TRBJ2-6|TRBD1|TRBV28
TGTGCCAGCAGTCATGGGACAGTTGGGGCCAACGTCCTGACTTTC
CASSHGTVGANVLTF
>-|TRBJ1-4|-|TRBV28
TGTGCCAGCAGCCAACCGTTGGGGGACGGGGAAAAACTGTTTTTT
CASSQPLGDGEKLFF
>-|TRBJ2-5|TRBD2|TRBV27
TGTGCCAGCAGAGCTAGCGGCCAAGAGACCCAGTACTTC
CASRASGQETQYF
>-|TRBJ2-6|-|TRBV28
TGTGCCAGCAGTCTAATCGACTACCGGGGGGCCAACGTCCTGACTTTC
CASSLIDYRGANVLTF
>-|TRBJ2-7|-|TRBV6-5
TGTGCCAGCAGTTACGATTCCCGCGGACGGTCCTACGAGCAGTACTTC
CASSYDSRGRSYEQYF
>-|TRBJ2-7|-|TRBV28
TGTGCCAGCAGGCTCCGGGCAGTTAGTTACGAGCAGTACTTC
CASRLRAVSYEQYF
>-|TRBJ2-7|-|TRBV5-1
TGCGCCAGCAGCTTGGCGCAGGGTGACTACTACGAGCAGTACTTC
CASSLAQGDYYEQYF
>-|TRBJ2-1|TRBD2|TRBV28
TGTGCCAGCAGTTTATGGTCCGGACTAGCGGGAGGGAACGAGCAGTTCTTC
CASSLWSGLAGGNEQFF
>-|TRBJ1-1|-|TRBV6-5
TGTGCCAGCAGTTACTCGAGGCGGCAGAACACTGAAGCTTTCTTT
CASSYSRRQNTEAFF
>once|TRBJ1-1|-|TRBV6-4
TGTGCCAGCAGTGAAGGAACCCGGCGCACTGAAGCTTTCTTT
CASSEGTRRTEAFF
>-|TRBJ2-5|-|TRBV2
TGTGCCAGCAGCCCTATACAAGAGACCCAGTACTTC
CASSPIQETQYF
>-|TRBJ2-4|-|TRBV27
TGTGCCAGCAGTTCAGGCCCGGGACGGTTAGCCAAAAACATTCAGTACTTC
CASSSGPGRLAKNIQYF
>-|TRBJ2-7|-|TRBV28
TGTGCCAGCAGTTTGGCAGGCCTATCCTACGAGCAGTACTTC
CASSLAGLSYEQYF
>-|TRBJ1-3|-|TRBV5-1
TGCGCCAGCAGCTTGGCCGGGACCTCAGGAAACACCATATATTTT
CASSLAGTSGNTIYF
>-|TRBJ2-5|-|TRBV5-1
TGCGCCAGCATGGCAGGGCGAGAGACCCAGTACTTC
CASMAGRETQYF
>-|TRBJ2-1|TRBD2|TRBV10-3
TGTGCCATCAGTGAGTCAGCATATTTTCGTAGCGGGAGGGCGAATGAGCAGTTCTTC
CAISESAYFRSGRANEQFF
>few|TRBJ1-5|-|TRBV9
TGTGCCAGCAGCGTGACGGACAGTAGCAATCAGCCCCAGCATTTT
CASSVTDSSNQPQHF
>once|TRBJ2-3|-|TRBV29-1
TGCAGCGGAGAGGGGGTCCAGGGGAGGGACACAGATACGCAGTATTTT
CSGEGVQGRDTDTQYF
>-|TRBJ2-7|-|TRBV19
TGTGCCAGTAGTATGGTTCAAGGAAGCTCCTACGAGCAGTACTTC
CASSMVQGSSYEQYF
>-|TRBJ2-4|-|TRBV13
TGTGCCAGCAGCTTACTGGCGAAAGGGGACATTCAGTACTTC
CASSLLAKGDIQYF
>-|TRBJ1-5|-|TRBV29-1
TGCAGCGTCCTCCCAGGGTTCGATCAGCCCCAGCATTTT
CSVLPGFDQPQHF
>-|TRBJ2-7|TRBD2|TRBV6-1
TGTGCCAGCAGCCCCGGGGGGGTTCCCTCCTACGAGCAGTACTTC
CASSPGGVPSYEQYF
>-|TRBJ1-4|-|TRBV9
TGTGCCAGCAGCGGATTTAATGAAAAACTGTTTTTT
CASSGFNEKLFF